One sample yielded the 9 T cell receptor beta chains listed below, sequenced in a study of blood T cell repertoires in COVID-19. Sequencing was performed with immunoSEQ multiplex PCR; in TCRdb, only in-frame clones are kept and a portion is missing. The sample lists 150,000 to 200,000 clones; approximately 88% were seen once. Sequencing was done on a sample of peripheral blood. The receptors were sampled from a man between 60 and 70 years old with acute or convalescent COVID-19.

J is TRBJ2-1 and V is TRBV5-1; 10 nucleotides agree with TRBD2. This CDR3 contains 15 residues. Germline-derived CDR1 and CDR2 are SGHRS and YFSETQ. Trimming took 2 bases from V and 3 from J; bases not matched to a gene: 2. CDR3 sequence: CASSFRTSGYNEQFF. For the CDR3, the DNA is TGCGCCAGCAGCTTTAGGACTAGCGGCTACAATGAGCAGTTCTTC.

V usage is TRBV4-2 and J usage is TRBJ2-3, with 15 bases fitting TRBD2. There are 22 residues in the CDR3. Germline-derived CDR1 and CDR2 are LGHNA and YNFKEQ. V dropped 4 bases and J dropped 1; count of bases not matched to a gene: 18. The CDR3 DNA reads as TGTGCCAGCAGCCCGTTGAGAGGTTCAGGGACTAGCGGGGGGCGGGGCACAGATACGCAGTATTTT. Translating gives CASSPLRGSGTSGGRGTDTQYF.

This clone occurred once. The chain has TRBV7-2 and TRBJ1-5, with 9 bases lining up with TRBD1. Germline V gives CDR1 SGHTA, CDR2 FQGNSA. There are 15 residues in the CDR3. Losses at the gene ends were 5 bases for V and 4 bases for J; bases not matched to a gene: 6. The CDR3 spells CASSRTGAKNQPQHF. CDR3 nucleotide sequence: TGTGCCAGCAGCCGGACAGGGGCCAAGAATCAGCCCCAGCATTTT.

With regard to this clone: Other DNA sequences within the sample encode an identical CDR3. This chain joins TRBV19 and TRBJ1-4; D gene unclear. V lost 9 bases, J lost 0 bases, and 5 bases lay in between. This CDR3 contains 12 residues. CDR1 LNHDA and CDR2 SQIVND come from the germline V gene (reference sequence). The CDR3 protein is CASGATNEKLFF. For the CDR3, the DNA is TGTGCCAGCGGGGCAACTAATGAAAAACTGTTTTTT.

The chain has TRBV27 and TRBJ2-2; 10 nucleotides line up with TRBD1. Germline V lookup: CDR1 MNHEY, CDR2 SMNVEV (reference sequence). The J segment lost 6 bases and the V segment lost 2 bases, leaving 12 bases of the junction unmatched. CDR3 size: 18 residues. CDR3 sequence (DNA): TGTGCCAGCAGTTTAGTTCTTGAACGGGGGACAGGGGCCGGGGAGCTGTTTTTT. Translated: CASSLVLERGTGAGELFF.

This chain connects TRBV2 to TRBJ2-7; tentative D call: TRBD1 (5 bases). The CDR3 is 15 residues long. Trimming took 7 bases from V and 1 from J, leaving 17 bases between them. Per the germline V gene, CDR1 is SNHLY and CDR2 is FYNNEI. CDR3 sequence: CASNVGRVESYEQYF. CDR3 DNA: TGTGCCAGCAATGTAGGCAGGGTTGAGTCCTACGAGCAGTACTTC.

This clone was observed a handful of times. CDR3 nucleotide sequence: TGTGCCAGCAGTTTACAGGGGCTCACCAACACTGAAGCTTTCTTT. Residues: CASSLQGLTNTEAFF. V is TRBV27 and J is TRBJ1-1; D possibly corresponds to TRBD1 (6 bases). CDR1 MNHEY and CDR2 SMNVEV come from the germline V gene (reference sequence). The CDR3 is 15 amino acids. Trimming stripped 2 bases from V and 2 bases from J, with 12 bases between.

The genes are TRBV4-1 and TRBJ2-7; TRBD2 might be the D (6 bases). Trimming took off 1 base at V and 2 bases at J, with 12 bases between the two ends. The length of the CDR3 is 15 residues. In germline, CDR1 is MGHRA, CDR2 YSYEKL. The CDR3 region has the DNA TGCGCCAGCAGCCAAGCGGGGGACGGTACCTACGAGCAGTACTTC. Its protein is CASSQAGDGTYEQYF.

J is TRBJ1-2 and V is TRBV6-5; TRBD1 matches 10 bases. Per the germline V gene, CDR1 is MNHEY and CDR2 is SVGAGI. Trimming at V came to 5 bases and at J to 7 bases, leaving 7 bases not matched to a gene. The CDR3 runs to 14 residues. CDR3 sequence: CASSRGQGFGGYTF. The DNA of the CDR3 is TGTGCCAGCAGTCGGGGACAGGGGTTTGGTGGCTACACCTTC.